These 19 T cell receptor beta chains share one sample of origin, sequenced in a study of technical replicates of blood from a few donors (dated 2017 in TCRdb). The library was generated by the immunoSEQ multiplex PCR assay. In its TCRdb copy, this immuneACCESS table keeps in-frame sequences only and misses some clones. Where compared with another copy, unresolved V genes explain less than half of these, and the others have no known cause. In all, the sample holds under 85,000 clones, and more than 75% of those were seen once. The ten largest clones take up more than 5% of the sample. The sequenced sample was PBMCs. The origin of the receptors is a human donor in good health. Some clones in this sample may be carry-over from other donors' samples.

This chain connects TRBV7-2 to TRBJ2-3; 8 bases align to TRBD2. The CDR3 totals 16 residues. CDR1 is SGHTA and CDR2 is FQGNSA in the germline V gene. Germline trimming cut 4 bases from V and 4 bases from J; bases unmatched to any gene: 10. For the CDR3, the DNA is TGTGCCAGCAGCTCCAGTGGAGCGGGAGTCGCAGATACGCAGTATTTT. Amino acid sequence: CASSSSGAGVADTQYF.

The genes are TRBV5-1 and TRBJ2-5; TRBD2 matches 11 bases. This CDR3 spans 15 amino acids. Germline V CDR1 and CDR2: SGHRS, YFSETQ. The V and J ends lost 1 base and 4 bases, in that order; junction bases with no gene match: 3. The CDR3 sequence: CASSLLLAGVETQYF. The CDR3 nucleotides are TGCGCCAGCAGCTTGCTACTAGCGGGGGTAGAGACCCAGTACTTC.

DNA of the CDR3: TGCGCCAGCAGCTTGGGACTAGCAACGCTCTACGAGCAGTACTTC. This encodes CASSLGLATLYEQYF. The gene calls are TRBV5-1 and TRBJ2-7, with 7 positions matching TRBD2. V was clipped by 0 bases and J by 3 bases; unmatched bases: 6. The CDR3 runs to 15 residues. CDR1 is SGHRS, CDR2 YFSETQ, per germline.

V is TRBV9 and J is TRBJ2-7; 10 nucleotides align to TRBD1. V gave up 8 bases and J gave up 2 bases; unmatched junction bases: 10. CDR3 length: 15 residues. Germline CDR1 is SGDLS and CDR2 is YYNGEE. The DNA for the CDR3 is TGTGCCAGTTCCCTCCGGGACAGGGGCCCCTACGAGCAGTACTTC. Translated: CASSLRDRGPYEQYF.

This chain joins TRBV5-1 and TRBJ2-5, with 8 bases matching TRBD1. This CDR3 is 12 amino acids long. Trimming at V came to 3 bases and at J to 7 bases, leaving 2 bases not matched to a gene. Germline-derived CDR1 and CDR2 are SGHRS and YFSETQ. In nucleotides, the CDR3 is TGCGCCAGCAGCTCGGACAGGGCGACCCAGTACTTC. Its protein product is CASSSDRATQYF.

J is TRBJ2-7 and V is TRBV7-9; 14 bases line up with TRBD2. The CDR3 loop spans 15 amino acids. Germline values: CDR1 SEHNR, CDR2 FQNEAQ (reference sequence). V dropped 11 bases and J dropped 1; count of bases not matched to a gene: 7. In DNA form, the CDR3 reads TGTGCCTCCGGGACTAGCGGGAGTTTATCCTACGAGCAGTACTTC. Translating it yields CASGTSGSLSYEQYF.

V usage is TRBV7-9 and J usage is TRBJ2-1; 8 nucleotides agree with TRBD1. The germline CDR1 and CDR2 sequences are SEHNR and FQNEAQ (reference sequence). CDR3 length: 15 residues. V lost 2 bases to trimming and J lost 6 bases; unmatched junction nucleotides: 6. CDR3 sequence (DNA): TGTGCCAGCAGCTTACGGGGACAGGCCGCCAATGAGCAGTTCTTC. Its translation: CASSLRGQAANEQFF.

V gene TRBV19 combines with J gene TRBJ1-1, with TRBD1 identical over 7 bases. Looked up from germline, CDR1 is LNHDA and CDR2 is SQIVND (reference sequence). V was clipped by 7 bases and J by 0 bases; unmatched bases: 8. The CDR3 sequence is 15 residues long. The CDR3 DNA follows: TGTGCCAGTAATAAAGCCGGGACAGTGAACACTGAAGCTTTCTTT. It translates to CASNKAGTVNTEAFF.

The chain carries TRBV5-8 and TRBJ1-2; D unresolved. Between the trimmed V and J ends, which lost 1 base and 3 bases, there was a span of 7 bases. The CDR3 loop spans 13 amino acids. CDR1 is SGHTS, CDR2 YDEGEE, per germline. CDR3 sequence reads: CASSLTEYYGYTF. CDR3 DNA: TGTGCCAGCAGCTTGACAGAATACTATGGCTACACCTTC.

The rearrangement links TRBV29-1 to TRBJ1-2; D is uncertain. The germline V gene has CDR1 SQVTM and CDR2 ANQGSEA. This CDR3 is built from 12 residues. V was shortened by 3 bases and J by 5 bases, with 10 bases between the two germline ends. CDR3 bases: TGCAGCGTTGACCTGGGCCTTTATGGCTACACCTTC. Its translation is CSVDLGLYGYTF.

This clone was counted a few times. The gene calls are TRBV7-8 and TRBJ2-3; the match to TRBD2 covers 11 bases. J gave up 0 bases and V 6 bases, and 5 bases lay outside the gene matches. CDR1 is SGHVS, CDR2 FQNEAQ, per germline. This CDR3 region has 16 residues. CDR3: CASRPTSGVSTDTQYF. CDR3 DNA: TGTGCCAGCAGGCCGACTAGCGGGGTCAGCACAGATACGCAGTATTTT.

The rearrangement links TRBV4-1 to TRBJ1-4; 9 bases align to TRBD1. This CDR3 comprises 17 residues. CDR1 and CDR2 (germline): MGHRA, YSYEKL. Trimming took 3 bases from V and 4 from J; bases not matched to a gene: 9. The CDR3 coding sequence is TGCGCCAGCAGCCACCCCAGGGGGGACAGGGATAATGAAAAACTGTTTTTT. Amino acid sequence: CASSHPRGDRDNEKLFF.

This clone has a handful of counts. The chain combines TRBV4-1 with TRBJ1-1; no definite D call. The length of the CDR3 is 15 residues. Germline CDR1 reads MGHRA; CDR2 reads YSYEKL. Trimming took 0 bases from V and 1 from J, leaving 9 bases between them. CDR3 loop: CASSQDRYTNTEAFF. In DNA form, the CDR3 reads TGCGCCAGCAGCCAAGACAGGTATACGAACACTGAAGCTTTCTTT.

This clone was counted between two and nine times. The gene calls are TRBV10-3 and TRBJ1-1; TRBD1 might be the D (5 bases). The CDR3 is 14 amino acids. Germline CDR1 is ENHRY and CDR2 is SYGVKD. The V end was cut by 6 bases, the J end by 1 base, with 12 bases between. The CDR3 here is CAIREKGSNTEAFF. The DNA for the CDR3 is TGTGCCATCAGGGAAAAGGGGTCGAACACTGAAGCTTTCTTT.

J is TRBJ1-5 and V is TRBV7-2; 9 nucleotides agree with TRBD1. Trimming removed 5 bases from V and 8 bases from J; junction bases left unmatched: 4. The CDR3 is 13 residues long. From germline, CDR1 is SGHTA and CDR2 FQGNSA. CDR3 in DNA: TGTGCCAGCAGCCGGGGACAGGGCGAGCCCCAGCATTTT. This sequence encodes CASSRGQGEPQHF.

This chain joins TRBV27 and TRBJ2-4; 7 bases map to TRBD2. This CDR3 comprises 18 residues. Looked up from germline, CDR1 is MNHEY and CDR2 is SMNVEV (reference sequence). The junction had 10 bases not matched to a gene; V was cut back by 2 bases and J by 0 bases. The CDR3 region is CASSLRGGRALAKNIQYF. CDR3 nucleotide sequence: TGTGCCAGCAGTTTAAGGGGAGGGCGTGCCCTAGCCAAAAACATTCAGTACTTC.

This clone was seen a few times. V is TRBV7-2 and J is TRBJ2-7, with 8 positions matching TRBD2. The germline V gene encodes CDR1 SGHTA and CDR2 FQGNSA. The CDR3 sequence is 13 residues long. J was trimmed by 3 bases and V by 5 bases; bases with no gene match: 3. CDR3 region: CASSAGGGYEQYF. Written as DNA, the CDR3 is TGTGCCAGCAGCGCGGGGGGCGGCTACGAGCAGTACTTC.

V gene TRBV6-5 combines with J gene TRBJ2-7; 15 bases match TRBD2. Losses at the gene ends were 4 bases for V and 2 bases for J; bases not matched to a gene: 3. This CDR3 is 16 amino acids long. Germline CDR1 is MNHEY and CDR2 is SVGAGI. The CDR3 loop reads CASSSGLAGGTYEQYF. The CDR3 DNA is TGTGCCAGCAGTTCAGGACTAGCGGGAGGGACCTACGAGCAGTACTTC.

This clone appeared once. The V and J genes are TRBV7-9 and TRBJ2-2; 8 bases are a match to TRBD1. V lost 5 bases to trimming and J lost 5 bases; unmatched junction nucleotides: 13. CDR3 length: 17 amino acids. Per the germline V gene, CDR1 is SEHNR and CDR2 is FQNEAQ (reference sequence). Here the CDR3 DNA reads TGTGCCAGCAGCCAAGGAGAATTGGACAGGGTGACCGGGGAGCTGTTTTTT. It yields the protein CASSQGELDRVTGELFF.